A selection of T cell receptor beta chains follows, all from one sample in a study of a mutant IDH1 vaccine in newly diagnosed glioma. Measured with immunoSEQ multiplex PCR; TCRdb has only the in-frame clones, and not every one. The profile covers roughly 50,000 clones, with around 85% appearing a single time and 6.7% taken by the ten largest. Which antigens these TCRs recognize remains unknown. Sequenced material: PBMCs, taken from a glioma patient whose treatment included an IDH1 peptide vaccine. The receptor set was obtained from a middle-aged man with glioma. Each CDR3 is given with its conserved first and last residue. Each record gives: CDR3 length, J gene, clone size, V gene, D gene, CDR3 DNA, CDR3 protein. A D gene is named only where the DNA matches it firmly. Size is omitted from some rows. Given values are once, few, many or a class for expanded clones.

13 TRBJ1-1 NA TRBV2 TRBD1 TGTGCCAGCAGTGACCCGAGAGGGGGCTACGCTTTCTTT CASSDPRGGYAFF
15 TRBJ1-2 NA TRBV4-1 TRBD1 TGCGCCAGCAGCCAAGCTTCCCCGGACAGGGAAGGCTACACCTTC CASSQASPDREGYTF
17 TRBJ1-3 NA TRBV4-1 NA TGCGCCAGCAGCCAAGGGAGCAACTGGGTCTCTGGAAACACCATATATTTT CASSQGSNWVSGNTIYF
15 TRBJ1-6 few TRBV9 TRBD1 TGTGCCAGCAGCGTAGCTGACAGGGGAAATTCACCCCTCCACTTT CASSVADRGNSPLHF
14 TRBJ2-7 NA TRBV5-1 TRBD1 TGCGCCAGCAGCAGCGGGACAGGGGGCTACGAGCAGTACTTC CASSSGTGGYEQYF
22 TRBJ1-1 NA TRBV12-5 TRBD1 TGTGCTAGTGGTTTCAATCAGATAAGTTCCCTCCGGGACAGGAGTATGAACACTGAAGCTTTCTTT CASGFNQISSLRDRSMNTEAFF
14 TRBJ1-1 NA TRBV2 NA TGTGCCAGCCTTTTATTCCAGGGGAACACTGAAGCTTTCTTT CASLLFQGNTEAFF
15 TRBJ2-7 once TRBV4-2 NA TGTGCCAGCAGCCAAGCGAAGGGGGTTTCCTACGAGCAGTACTTC CASSQAKGVSYEQYF
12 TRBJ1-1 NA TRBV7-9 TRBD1 TGTGCCAGCAGCAACAGGGGAAGGGAAGCTTTCTTT CASSNRGREAFF
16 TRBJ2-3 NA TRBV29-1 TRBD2 TGCAGCCTCCGGGGGGGGCCGGATCCGGGCACAGATACGCAGTATTTT CSLRGGPDPGTDTQYF
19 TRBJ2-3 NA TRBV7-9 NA TGTGCCAGCAGCTTACCGGGACCCATAAATCGATTCAGCACAGATACGCAGTATTTT CASSLPGPINRFSTDTQYF
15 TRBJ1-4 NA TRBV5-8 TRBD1 TGTGCCAGCAGCCAGGGACAGGGGGCATACGAAAAACTGTTTTTT CASSQGQGAYEKLFF
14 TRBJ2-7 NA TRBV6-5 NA TGTGCCAGCAGGCAACGGACCGTACCCTACGAGCAGTACTTC CASRQRTVPYEQYF
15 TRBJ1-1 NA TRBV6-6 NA TGTGCCAGCAGTGCCGAATACAGGGTAGCCACTGAAGCTTTCTTT CASSAEYRVATEAFF
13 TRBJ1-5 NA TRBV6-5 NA TGTGCCAGCAGACCTATGAGCAATCAGCCCCAGCATTTT CASRPMSNQPQHF
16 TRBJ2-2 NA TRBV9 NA TGTGCCAGCAGCGTAGCTTTGGGATACCAAACCGGGGAGCTGTTTTTT CASSVALGYQTGELFF
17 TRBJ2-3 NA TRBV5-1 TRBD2 TGCGCCAGCAGCTTTCGGACTAGCGGGGGGCCTGCAGATACGCAGTATTTT CASSFRTSGGPADTQYF
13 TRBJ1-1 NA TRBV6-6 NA TGTGCCAGCAGAGGAGGGGAGAACACTGAAGCTTTCTTT CASRGGENTEAFF
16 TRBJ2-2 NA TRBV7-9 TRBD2 TGTGCCAGCAGCATGCGGGGGGCCCTGAACACCGGGGAGCTGTTTTTT CASSMRGALNTGELFF
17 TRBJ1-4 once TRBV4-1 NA TGCGCCAGCAGCCAAGAATATAGGGGTAGAACTAATGAAAAACTGTTTTTT CASSQEYRGRTNEKLFF
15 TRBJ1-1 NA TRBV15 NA TGTGCCACCAGCAGCGATGGGGGTCCCTTCCCTGAAGCTTTCTTT CATSSDGGPFPEAFF
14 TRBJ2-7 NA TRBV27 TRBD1 TGTGCCAGCTCGGGTACAGGGGGCTCCTACGAGCAGTACTTC CASSGTGGSYEQYF
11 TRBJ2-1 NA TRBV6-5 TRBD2 TGTGCCAGCTCGGGAGGGAATGAGCAGTTCTTC CASSGGNEQFF
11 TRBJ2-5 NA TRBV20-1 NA TGCAGTGCCCAAACGAGGGAGACCCAGTACTTC CSAQTRETQYF
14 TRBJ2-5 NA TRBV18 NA TGTGCCAGCTCACCACAGTCTGCACAAGAGACCCAGTACTTC CASSPQSAQETQYF
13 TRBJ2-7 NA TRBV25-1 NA TGTGCCAGCAGTGAATTGGGCAGCTACGAGCAGTACTTC CASSELGSYEQYF
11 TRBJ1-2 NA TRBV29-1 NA TGCAGCGGCGGGGGCAGCTATGGCTACACCTTC CSGGGSYGYTF
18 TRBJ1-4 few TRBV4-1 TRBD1 TGCGCCAGCAGCCAAGATGAAGGGCAGGGGGCGGTTAATGAAAAACTGTTTTTT CASSQDEGQGAVNEKLFF
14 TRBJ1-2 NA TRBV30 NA TGTGCCTGGAGTGGCATAATCAGGGGAGGAGGCTACACCTTC CAWSGIIRGGGYTF
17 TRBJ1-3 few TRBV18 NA TGTGCCAGCTCACCAAACCGGGTTACGGAGATACGTAACACCATATATTTT CASSPNRVTEIRNTIYF
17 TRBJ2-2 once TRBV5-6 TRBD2 TGTGCCAGCAGCCGGACTAGCGGGGGGGCCGGGGCCGGGGAGCTGTTTTTT CASSRTSGGAGAGELFF
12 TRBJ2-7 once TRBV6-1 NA TGTGCCAGCTCCCACGGCCCCTACGAGCAGTACTTC CASSHGPYEQYF
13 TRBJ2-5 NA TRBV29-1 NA TGCAGCGTTGATCCCCAGGGTGGGAAGACCCAGTACTTC CSVDPQGGKTQYF
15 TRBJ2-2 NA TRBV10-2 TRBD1 TGCGCCAGCAGTCGAGGACAGGGGGCGGCCGGGGAGCTGTTTTTT CASSRGQGAAGELFF
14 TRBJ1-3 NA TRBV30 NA TGTGCCTGCCCCGGGCCAGGGATCGGAAACACCATATATTTT CACPGPGIGNTIYF